This TCR beta chain was identified during a study of T-cell memory formation after mild COVID-19. Study details: TCR clustering was largely donor specific. Study conclusions and caveats: Mainly CM and EM harbored the contracting CD4+ clones; mainly EMRA harbored the CD8+ ones. There was no confirmation that second-wave clones peaking on day 37 were SARS-CoV-2 specific.

Using its own MiXCR run on the 5' RACE reads, TCRdb lists one record per CDR3 protein. The table includes about 610,000 distinct CDR3 sequences, 17% detected once. This clonotype came up a few times. Its antigen is currently unknown. CDR3 size: 18 residues. Germline-derived CDR1 and CDR2 are MNHEY and SVGAGI. The germline V and J ends were trimmed by 7 bases and 0 bases, with 19 bases remaining between them. The chain couples TRBV6-5 to TRBJ2-6; either TRBD1 or TRBD2 may fit D (6 bases each). The source of this sequence is an adult woman who had mild COVID-19 (a few samples of this study predate the infection). Cell type and time point are not known. Sequencing input: PBMCs or a T cell subset sorted from them (not recorded which). The CDR3 region is CASKGGPRDPSGANVLTF. The CDR3 DNA reads as TGTGCCAGCAAGGGGGGACCTCGAGATCCCTCTGGGGCCAACGTCCTGACTTTC.